The 28 T cell receptor beta chains given below trace back to one sample, sequenced in a study of blood T cell repertoires in COVID-19 (dated by TCRdb to the early 2020s). Library method: the immunoSEQ multiplex PCR assay. The source is immuneACCESS, and TCRdb retained only in-frame sequences with V and J called. Part of the clones is not carried over; for the studies checked, unresolved V genes explain less than half of this, and the remainder is unexplained. Across this sample there are roughly 410,000 clones, with more than 70% seen only once. The ten biggest clones cover about 2.3% of the sample. Sequenced sample: peripheral blood. The receptors were gathered from a woman in her fifties or sixties with COVID-19, enrolled during active disease.

The chain carries TRBV5-6 and TRBJ1-2; a possible D gene is TRBD1 (5 bases). This CDR3 contains 14 residues. Germline CDR1 reads SGHDT; CDR2 reads YYEEEE. V shed 1 base and J shed 7 bases, with 14 bases lying between them. The CDR3 region is CASSLRGGSPGYTF. In DNA, the CDR3 is TGTGCCAGCAGCTTGCGCGGGGGTTCGCCTGGCTACACCTTC.

In this sample, this clone turned up once. The chain couples TRBV28 to TRBJ1-1; no clear D. CDR3 length: 13 residues. V shed 3 bases and J shed 3 bases, with 8 bases lying between them. The germline gives CDR1 MDHEN, CDR2 SYDVKM. The CDR3 spells CASSFGEYTEAFF. The CDR3 nucleotides read TGTGCCAGCAGTTTCGGGGAGTACACTGAAGCTTTCTTT. Complete variable domain (other parts from reference TRBV28 and TRBJ1-1): DVKVTQSSRYLVKRTGEKVFLECVQDMDHENMFWYRQDPGLGLRLIYFSYDVKMKEKGDIPEGYSVSREKKERFSLILESASTNQTSMYLCASSFGEYTEAFFGQGTRLTVV.

V gene TRBV4-1 combines with J gene TRBJ1-2, with 10 bases lining up with TRBD1. The V and J ends lost 5 bases and 4 bases, in that order; junction bases with no gene match: 7. CDR1 is MGHRA and CDR2 is YSYEKL in the germline V gene. This CDR3 is 15 amino acids long. The CDR3 DNA is TGCGCCAGCAGCTATGACAGGGGGCTGAGCTATGGCTACACCTTC. Protein product: CASSYDRGLSYGYTF.

The rearrangement links TRBV2 to TRBJ1-1, with D unresolved. Deletions cut 7 bases from V and 0 bases from J, with 9 bases between. Germline-derived CDR1 and CDR2 are SNHLY and FYNNEI. The CDR3 is 13 residues long. CDR3 nucleotide sequence: TGTGCCAGCACCTACTTCATGAACACTGAAGCTTTCTTT. Its protein product is CASTYFMNTEAFF.

The genes are TRBV15 and TRBJ1-1; no definite D call. CDR1 and CDR2 from the germline V gene are LNHNV and YYDKDF (reference sequence). Between the trimmed V and J ends, which lost 3 bases and 5 bases, there was a span of 19 bases. The CDR3 totals 16 residues. The DNA for the CDR3 is TGTGCCACCAGCAGCCAAACGGGAGAGTCGGGGACTGAAGCTTTCTTT. Translated, it gives CATSSQTGESGTEAFF. The full variable domain, rest sourced from reference TRBV15 and TRBJ1-1, is DAMVIQNPRYQVTQFGKPVTLSCSQTLNHNVMYWYQQKSSQAPKLLFHYYDKDFNNEADTPDNFQSRRPNTSFCFLDIRSPGLGDTAMYLCATSSQTGESGTEAFFGQGTRLTVV.

The chain employs TRBV2 and TRBJ2-1; TRBD2 agrees at 7 bases. After removal of 1 base from V and 2 bases from J, the junction contained 2 bases not matched to a gene. The V gene's germline CDR1 is SNHLY and CDR2 FYNNEI. The CDR3 spans 15 residues. CDR3 in amino acids: CASSEEAGTYNEQFF. In DNA, the CDR3 is TGTGCCAGCAGTGAAGAAGCGGGGACCTACAATGAGCAGTTCTTC.

This clone was counted only a few times. The V gene is TRBV11-2, the J gene TRBJ2-7; D might be TRBD1 (5 bases). With 1 base removed from V and 6 bases from J, the gap between germline ends came to 19 bases. CDR1 is SGHAT, CDR2 FQNNGV, per germline. The CDR3 length is 16 residues. CDR3 region: CASSLVSWPGLSEQYF. The CDR3 nucleotides are TGTGCCAGCAGCTTAGTTTCCTGGCCAGGGTTGAGCGAGCAGTACTTC.

This chain joins TRBV11-2 and TRBJ1-6, with D possibly matching TRBD1 (5 bases). This CDR3 is 17 amino acids long. Trimming shortened V by 5 bases and J by 4 bases, and 18 bases separated the two germline ends. Germline V lookup: CDR1 SGHAT, CDR2 FQNNGV. The CDR3 loop reads CASSISTRGVYNSPLHF. CDR3 DNA: TGTGCCAGCAGCATTAGTACCCGGGGGGTTTATAATTCACCCCTCCACTTT.

The chain couples TRBV3-1 (or the pseudogene TRBV3-2) to TRBJ2-7; 9 bases agree with TRBD2. The CDR3 covers 15 residues. Germline V gives CDR1 LGHDT, CDR2 YNNKEL (reference sequence). Trimming took 3 bases from V and 5 from J; bases not matched to a gene: 8. The CDR3, as DNA: TGTGCCAGCAGCCAGGGAGGGCTAGCGGGGAACGAGCAGTACTTC. The encoded protein is CASSQGGLAGNEQYF.

The table lists this clone with a count of one. The rearrangement links TRBV5-1 to TRBJ2-7, with D perhaps TRBD1 (6 bases). This CDR3 comprises 14 residues. Germline values: CDR1 SGHRS, CDR2 YFSETQ. Trimming took 4 bases from V and 1 from J, leaving 12 bases between them. CDR3: CASSDDRPSYEQYF. CDR3 DNA: TGCGCCAGCAGCGATGACAGGCCATCCTACGAGCAGTACTTC.

This chain uses TRBV18 with TRBJ1-3, with no clear D. The V gene's germline CDR1 is KGHSH and CDR2 LQKENI. V was cut by 2 bases and J by 3 bases, with 11 bases left in between. CDR3 length: 15 residues. The CDR3 sequence is CASSPGSGGGNTIYF. DNA of the CDR3: TGTGCCAGCTCACCAGGGAGCGGAGGTGGAAACACCATATATTTT.

J is TRBJ1-5 and V is TRBV5-8; D ambiguous. There are 15 residues in the CDR3. The germline V gene has CDR1 SGHTS and CDR2 YDEGEE. V was clipped by 0 bases and J by 0 bases, with 7 bases between them. In DNA form, the CDR3 reads TGTGCCAGCAGCTTGGCCAGGTATAGCAATCAGCCCCAGCATTTT. Translating gives CASSLARYSNQPQHF.

The V call is TRBV4-1, the J call TRBJ2-4; D is ambiguous. CDR3 size: 13 residues. Trimming removed 4 bases from V and 8 bases from J, with 12 bases in between. Germline CDR1 MGHRA, CDR2 YSYEKL. As DNA, the CDR3 is TGCGCCAGCAGCCTACCAGGCTTCGACATTCAGTACTTC. The encoded protein is CASSLPGFDIQYF.

The chain carries TRBV19 and TRBJ1-2; 9 bases agree with TRBD1. V lost 4 bases and J lost 7; bases outside the gene matches: 4. CDR3 length: 13 residues. Per the germline V gene, CDR1 is LNHDA and CDR2 is SQIVND (reference sequence). The CDR3 here is CASSRTGESGYTF. In DNA form, the CDR3 reads TGTGCCAGTAGTAGGACAGGGGAGAGTGGCTACACCTTC.

This chain connects TRBV19 to TRBJ1-6; 11 bases line up with TRBD1. After removal of 5 bases from V and 7 bases from J, the junction contained 1 base not matched to a gene. In germline, CDR1 is LNHDA, CDR2 SQIVND (reference sequence). CDR3 length equals 14 residues. The CDR3 spells CASSGDRGNSPLHF. CDR3 sequence (DNA): TGTGCCAGTAGTGGGGACAGGGGGAATTCACCCCTCCACTTT.

The rearrangement uses TRBV18 and TRBJ1-4; TRBD1 matches 7 bases. CDR1 and CDR2 from the germline V gene are KGHSH and LQKENI. J was trimmed by 5 bases and V by 0 bases; bases with no gene match: 3. This CDR3 region has 15 residues. The CDR3 sequence: CASSPPGRGNEKLFF. The CDR3 DNA reads as TGTGCCAGCTCACCACCGGGCAGGGGGAATGAAAAACTGTTTTTT.

The chain couples TRBV19 to TRBJ1-2; D is possibly TRBD1 (5 bases). The V gene's germline CDR1 is LNHDA and CDR2 SQIVND (reference sequence). V shed 3 bases and J shed 6 bases, with 11 bases lying between them. The CDR3 loop spans 13 amino acids. CDR3 sequence (DNA): TGTGCCAGTAGTATGAACAGGTACCATGGCTACACCTTC. Its protein product is CASSMNRYHGYTF.

The rearrangement joins TRBV5-1 to TRBJ2-7, with D possibly TRBD1 on 6 matching bases. The CDR3 loop spans 14 amino acids. Germline V gives CDR1 SGHRS, CDR2 YFSETQ. Trimming shortened V by 4 bases and J by 7 bases, and 18 bases separated the two germline ends. The CDR3 reads CASSGPGFRGEQYF. The CDR3, as DNA: TGCGCCAGCAGCGGCCCAGGGTTCAGGGGAGAGCAGTACTTC.

This rearrangement joins TRBV27 to TRBJ2-1; 10 positions match TRBD2. Germline V gene lookup returns CDR1 MNHEY and CDR2 SMNVEV (reference sequence). Trimming at V came to 4 bases and at J to 6 bases, leaving 6 bases not matched to a gene. There are 15 residues in the CDR3. The CDR3 spells CASSSPSGGVNEQFF. The DNA of the CDR3 is TGTGCCAGCAGTTCCCCAAGCGGGGGGGTCAATGAGCAGTTCTTC.

The chain is built from TRBV30 and TRBJ2-5; 9 positions match TRBD1. This CDR3 has 12 amino acids. Looked up from germline, CDR1 is GTSNPN and CDR2 is SVGIG (reference sequence). The ends lost 7 bases at V and 2 bases at J; junction bases unmatched: 2. The CDR3 is CAYDRGQETQYF. In DNA, the CDR3 is TGTGCCTACGACAGGGGGCAAGAGACCCAGTACTTC.

This clone occurred once. The rearrangement links TRBV5-1 to TRBJ2-3; D not resolved. V gave up 2 bases and J gave up 2 bases, with 15 bases separating them. CDR1 and CDR2 (germline): SGHRS, YFSETQ. The CDR3 has 16 amino acids. The CDR3 loop reads CASSFGPIPPTDTQYF. As DNA, the CDR3 is TGCGCCAGCAGCTTTGGGCCCATCCCACCCACAGATACGCAGTATTTT. The variable domain in full, completed from reference TRBV5-1 and TRBJ2-3, reads KAGVTQTPRYLIKTRGQQVTLSCSPISGHRSVSWYQQTPGQGLQFLFEYFSETQRNKGNFPGRFSGRQFSNSRSEMNVSTLELGDSALYLCASSFGPIPPTDTQYFGPGTRLTVL.

The CDR3 DNA reads TGTGCCAGCAGTGGATCGGACAGGGACACCGGGGAGCTGTTTTTT. This translates into CASSGSDRDTGELFF. The chain links TRBV28 to TRBJ2-2; 8 bases agree with TRBD1. V dropped 5 bases and J dropped 3; count of bases not matched to a gene: 5. The germline CDR1 and CDR2 sequences are MDHEN and SYDVKM. The CDR3 extends over 15 amino acids. Full variable domain (outside the CDR3, taken from reference TRBV28 and TRBJ2-2): DVKVTQSSRYLVKRTGEKVFLECVQDMDHENMFWYRQDPGLGLRLIYFSYDVKMKEKGDIPEGYSVSREKKERFSLILESASTNQTSMYLCASSGSDRDTGELFFGEGSRLTVL.

This clone was recorded once. The rearrangement joins TRBV19 to TRBJ1-2; 11 positions match TRBD1. Germline-derived CDR1 and CDR2 are LNHDA and SQIVND (reference sequence). Losses at the gene ends were 5 bases for V and 4 bases for J; bases not matched to a gene: 3. The CDR3 is made up of 14 amino acids. The CDR3 loop is CASSGQGAIYGYTF. CDR3 in DNA: TGTGCCAGTAGTGGACAGGGGGCGATCTATGGCTACACCTTC.

The V gene is TRBV7-3, the J gene TRBJ2-5; D is possibly TRBD1 (6 bases). Trimming removed 8 bases from V and 2 bases from J, with 12 bases in between. The CDR3 sequence is 13 residues long. CDR1 is SGHTA, CDR2 FQGTGA, per germline. The CDR3 reads CASAGTPQETQYF. CDR3 nucleotide sequence: TGTGCCAGCGCAGGGACACCACAAGAGACCCAGTACTTC. The whole variable domain, remainder taken from reference TRBV7-3 and TRBJ2-5, is GAGVSQTPSNKVTEKGKYVELRCDPISGHTALYWYRQSLGQGPEFLIYFQGTGAADDSGLPNDRFFAVRPEGSVSTLKIQRTERGDSAVYLCASAGTPQETQYFGPGTRLLVL.

The chain is built from TRBV7-8 and TRBJ1-1; tentatively, D is TRBD1 (5 bases). Per germline, CDR1 SGHVS and CDR2 FQNEAQ. Between the trimmed V and J ends, which lost 5 bases and 0 bases, there was a span of 16 bases. CDR3 length: 16 amino acids. Written as DNA, the CDR3 is TGTGCCAGCAGCGTCGCCAGGGTGTCCCTGAACACTGAAGCTTTCTTT. Translated: CASSVARVSLNTEAFF.

This clone was detected only a few times. This rearrangement joins TRBV13 to TRBJ1-1; D is undetermined. With 4 bases removed from V and 5 bases from J, the gap between germline ends came to 8 bases. Germline V gene sequence: CDR1 PRHDT, CDR2 FYEKMQ (reference sequence). The CDR3 totals 12 residues. This CDR3 reads CASSSSGTEAFF. The CDR3 coding sequence is TGTGCCAGCAGCTCCTCGGGAACTGAAGCTTTCTTT.

V is TRBV19 and J is TRBJ2-2; TRBD1 might be the D (6 bases). CDR3 length equals 13 residues. Trimming cost V 4 bases and J 4 bases, with 7 bases left between them. Germline CDR1 is LNHDA and CDR2 is SQIVND (reference sequence). The CDR3 reads CASSRTVTGELFF. The CDR3 coding sequence is TGTGCCAGTAGTAGGACAGTCACCGGGGAGCTGTTTTTT.

In this sample, this clone turned up once. The V and J genes are TRBV20-1 and TRBJ2-5; TRBD2 agrees at 15 bases. This CDR3 spans 15 amino acids. Germline V gives CDR1 DFQATT, CDR2 SNEGSKA (reference sequence). V gave up 3 bases and J gave up 5 bases; unmatched junction bases: 4. The CDR3 coding sequence is TGCAGTGCTAGTAGGACTAGCGGGGGGGTGGAGACCCAGTACTTC. It codes for CSASRTSGGVETQYF.